Listed below are T cell receptor beta chains from one sample, sequenced in a study of blood T cell repertoires in COVID-19. The assay was immunoSEQ multiplex PCR, and TCRdb's table has in-frame clones only and misses some. The sample lists about 150,000 clones; around 82% were seen once. The sequenced material came from PBMCs or T cells enriched from blood (not recorded which). The receptors here all came from a woman aged 50 to 65 who had recovered from COVID-19. CDR3s include the opening cysteine and the closing phenylalanine or tryptophan. Fields, in order: CDR3 length, D gene, clone size, V gene, J gene, CDR3 DNA, CDR3 protein. A D gene is named only where the DNA matches it firmly. Size is omitted from some rows. Given values are once, few, many or a class for expanded clones.

length: 17; D: .; size: .; V: TRBV5-1; J: TRBJ1-1; DNA: TGCGCCAGCAGCTTACAGGGTAATGGAGTGTTAAGTACTGAAGCTTTCTTT; CDR3: CASSLQGNGVLSTEAFF
length: 15; D: .; size: .; V: TRBV20-1; J: TRBJ1-6; DNA: TGCAGTGCTAGTCATCATGGAGTCGGTAATTCACCCCTCCACTTT; CDR3: CSASHHGVGNSPLHF
length: 18; D: TRBD2; size: .; V: TRBV9; J: TRBJ2-2; DNA: TGTGCCAGCAGCGTAGAAGTAGCGGGGGCCTCGAACACCGGGGAGCTGTTTTTT; CDR3: CASSVEVAGASNTGELFF
length: 14; D: TRBD1; size: .; V: TRBV4-2; J: TRBJ1-5; DNA: TGTGCCAGCAGCCTCGACAGGGCTAAGCAGCCCCAGCATTTT; CDR3: CASSLDRAKQPQHF
length: 12; D: TRBD1; size: .; V: TRBV29-1; J: TRBJ2-1; DNA: TGCAGCGCAGGGGGCTCCCACAATGAGCAGTTCTTC; CDR3: CSAGGSHNEQFF
length: 12; D: .; size: few; V: TRBV10-3; J: TRBJ2-2; DNA: TGTGCCATCAGGAGTTACACCGGGGAGCTGTTTTTT; CDR3: CAIRSYTGELFF
length: 15; D: TRBD1; size: once; V: TRBV5-1; J: TRBJ2-2; DNA: TGCGCCAGCAGCACCGGGACAGGGGGCACCGGGGAGCTGTTTTTT; CDR3: CASSTGTGGTGELFF
length: 15; D: TRBD2; size: .; V: TRBV30; J: TRBJ2-3; DNA: TGTGCCTGGAGTCAAGGTAGCGGGGGGACAGATACGCAGTATTTT; CDR3: CAWSQGSGGTDTQYF
length: 17; D: TRBD2; size: .; V: TRBV27; J: TRBJ2-7; DNA: TGTGCCAGCAGTCCCACGGGGGGAGGGAAACCCTCCTACGAGCAGTACTTC; CDR3: CASSPTGGGKPSYEQYF
length: 16; D: TRBD1; size: .; V: TRBV5-4; J: TRBJ1-4; DNA: TGTGCCAGCAGCGTGGGACAGACCCTAACTAATGAAAAACTGTTTTTT; CDR3: CASSVGQTLTNEKLFF
length: 12; D: .; size: .; V: TRBV12-3/TRBV12-4; J: TRBJ1-4; DNA: TGTGCCAGCAGCGCAGGGATCGAAAAACTGTTTTTT; CDR3: CASSAGIEKLFF
length: 12; D: .; size: few; V: TRBV20-1; J: TRBJ1-1; DNA: TGCAGTGCTAGTCAAGCAACCACTGAAGCTTTCTTT; CDR3: CSASQATTEAFF
length: 15; D: .; size: few; V: TRBV28; J: TRBJ2-7; DNA: TGTGCCAGCATACCCAGAGGAGAGAGCTCCTACGAGCAGTACTTC; CDR3: CASIPRGESSYEQYF
length: 19; D: TRBD1; size: .; V: TRBV5-5; J: TRBJ2-6; DNA: TGTGCCAGCCCCATGGGGGGGGGACAGGGGGCCTCTGGGGCCAACGTCCTGACTTTC; CDR3: CASPMGGGQGASGANVLTF
length: 14; D: TRBD1; size: once; V: TRBV27; J: TRBJ1-1; DNA: TGTGCCAGCAGTTCAGGGGGGTATCAGCTTGAAGCTTTCTTT; CDR3: CASSSGGYQLEAFF
length: 17; D: .; size: .; V: TRBV25-1; J: TRBJ1-2; DNA: TGTGCCAGCAGCAAGAGGGTCCGACAAACTGCTAACTATGGCTACACCTTC; CDR3: CASSKRVRQTANYGYTF
length: 15; D: TRBD2; size: .; V: TRBV5-1; J: TRBJ2-7; DNA: TGCGCCAGCAGCTTGTTCGCGGGGGGGACCTACGAGCAGTACTTC; CDR3: CASSLFAGGTYEQYF
length: 15; D: .; size: .; V: TRBV7-3; J: TRBJ2-3; DNA: TGTGCCAGCAGCTTAGGGACGCTGCGGGGAGATACGCAGTATTTT; CDR3: CASSLGTLRGDTQYF
length: 13; D: .; size: .; V: TRBV3-1/TRBV3-2; J: TRBJ2-5; DNA: TGTGCCAGCAGCCAAGGGGTAGCAGAGACCCAGTACTTC; CDR3: CASSQGVAETQYF
length: 14; D: .; size: .; V: TRBV25-1; J: TRBJ2-2; DNA: TGTGCCAGCAGTGAACAGGGTCGGACCGGGGAGCTGTTTTTT; CDR3: CASSEQGRTGELFF
length: 15; D: .; size: few; V: TRBV19; J: TRBJ2-3; DNA: TGTGCCAGTAGTATTGTGGGGCCCCTCACAGATACGCAGTATTTT; CDR3: CASSIVGPLTDTQYF
length: 16; D: .; size: .; V: TRBV24-1; J: TRBJ1-2; DNA: TGTGCCACCAGTGATGCAGCTACCGGGACAACCGACGGCTACACCTTC; CDR3: CATSDAATGTTDGYTF
length: 13; D: TRBD1; size: few; V: TRBV6-4; J: TRBJ1-1; DNA: TGTGCCAGCAGCAGGGGGCGAGGCACTGAAGCTTTCTTT; CDR3: CASSRGRGTEAFF
length: 12; D: .; size: .; V: TRBV10-2; J: TRBJ1-1; DNA: TGCGCCAGCAGGCTAGGGGACACTGAAGCTTTCTTT; CDR3: CASRLGDTEAFF
length: 15; D: TRBD1; size: .; V: TRBV27; J: TRBJ1-6; DNA: TGTGCCAGCAGCTTACCGGGGACAGGGAATTCACCCCTCCACTTT; CDR3: CASSLPGTGNSPLHF
length: 13; D: TRBD1; size: .; V: TRBV7-8; J: TRBJ1-2; DNA: TGTGCCAGCAGCCGACAGGGAGACTATGGCTACACCTTC; CDR3: CASSRQGDYGYTF
length: 16; D: TRBD2; size: .; V: TRBV7-2; J: TRBJ2-1; DNA: TGTGCCAGCAGCTTAGTACGGCTAGCGGGGCACAATGAGCAGTTCTTC; CDR3: CASSLVRLAGHNEQFF
length: 17; D: TRBD2; size: .; V: TRBV5-5; J: TRBJ2-5; DNA: TGTGCCAGCAGCTTGGATCCTAGCGGGGGGGCTAGGGAGACCCAGTACTTC; CDR3: CASSLDPSGGARETQYF
length: 14; D: .; size: .; V: TRBV19; J: TRBJ2-5; DNA: TGTGCCAGTAGTAGGGCCCCCAGCCAATCAGCCCAGTACTTC; CDR3: CASSRAPSQSAQYF
length: 14; D: .; size: .; V: TRBV13; J: TRBJ1-1; DNA: TGTGCCAGCAGCTTGGACATGGGGCCCACTGAAGCTTTCTTT; CDR3: CASSLDMGPTEAFF
length: 14; D: .; size: few; V: TRBV4-1; J: TRBJ1-1; DNA: TGCGCCAGCAGCCAAGAGCGGAAGGACACTGAAGCTTTCTTT; CDR3: CASSQERKDTEAFF
length: 13; D: .; size: .; V: TRBV18; J: TRBJ1-6; DNA: TGTGCCAGCTCGCCATCCAATAATTCACCCCTCCACTTT; CDR3: CASSPSNNSPLHF
length: 13; D: TRBD1; size: .; V: TRBV29-1; J: TRBJ1-1; DNA: TGCAGCGTTTCCGGGACAGGAGACACTGAAGCTTTCTTT; CDR3: CSVSGTGDTEAFF
length: 13; D: TRBD1; size: .; V: TRBV3-1/TRBV3-2; J: TRBJ1-1; DNA: TGTGCCAGCAGCATAAAGGGACAGGGAGGAGCTTTCTTT; CDR3: CASSIKGQGGAFF
length: 15; D: .; size: few; V: TRBV4-1; J: TRBJ2-5; DNA: TGCGCCAGCAGCCCCCTACGGGACAATCAAGAGACCCAGTACTTC; CDR3: CASSPLRDNQETQYF
length: 22; D: TRBD1; size: .; V: TRBV23-1; J: TRBJ1-5; DNA: TGCGCCAGCAGTCAGTCTGACCAATGGACAGGGATAGGCAACTCTTCTTATCAGCCCCAGCATTTT; CDR3: CASSQSDQWTGIGNSSYQPQHF
length: 12; D: .; size: .; V: TRBV30; J: TRBJ2-2; DNA: TGCGCTCAGGGCGTTGGGACCGGGGAGCTGTTTTTT; CDR3: CAQGVGTGELFF
length: 14; D: .; size: .; V: TRBV10-2; J: TRBJ1-5; DNA: TGCGCCAGCAGTGAGTCGGGGGGTCGTCAGCCCCAGCATTTT; CDR3: CASSESGGRQPQHF
length: 15; D: .; size: few; V: TRBV10-3; J: TRBJ1-1; DNA: TGTGCCATCAGTGACAGGGGACAAATGAACACTGAAGCTTTCTTT; CDR3: CAISDRGQMNTEAFF
length: 16; D: .; size: few; V: TRBV27; J: TRBJ2-3; DNA: TGTGCCAGCAGTCTCCCCAGGGATGGGGGCACAGATACGCAGTATTTT; CDR3: CASSLPRDGGTDTQYF
length: 15; D: TRBD1; size: .; V: TRBV5-1; J: TRBJ2-1; DNA: TGCGCCAGCAGCTTGGGTGACAGGGGACGCAATGAGCAGTTCTTC; CDR3: CASSLGDRGRNEQFF
length: 15; D: .; size: .; V: TRBV24-1; J: TRBJ2-5; DNA: TGTGCCACCAGTGATTCCCGGGACACGATCGAGACCCAGTACTTC; CDR3: CATSDSRDTIETQYF
length: 16; D: TRBD1; size: few; V: TRBV10-3; J: TRBJ1-3; DNA: TGTGCCATCAGCGCGGGTTTGACAGGGGGAGGAAACACCATATATTTT; CDR3: CAISAGLTGGGNTIYF
length: 15; D: TRBD1; size: .; V: TRBV27; J: TRBJ1-5; DNA: TGTGCCAGCAGTTCGTTGACAGGGCCGAATCAGCCCCAGCATTTT; CDR3: CASSSLTGPNQPQHF
length: 16; D: TRBD1; size: .; V: TRBV7-8; J: TRBJ1-1; DNA: TGTGCCAGCAGCCCGGATGAGGGACAGAGGAACACTGAAGCTTTCTTT; CDR3: CASSPDEGQRNTEAFF
length: 17; D: TRBD2; size: few; V: TRBV5-6; J: TRBJ2-2; DNA: TGTGCCAGCAGCCCGCCGCTAGCGGGGGGGGACACCGGGGAGCTGTTTTTT; CDR3: CASSPPLAGGDTGELFF
length: 18; D: TRBD1; size: .; V: TRBV10-1; J: TRBJ1-4; DNA: TGCGCCAGCAGTGAGCCGGGACAGAAGCAAACAACTAATGAAAAACTGTTTTTT; CDR3: CASSEPGQKQTTNEKLFF
length: 13; D: .; size: .; V: TRBV28; J: TRBJ1-2; DNA: TGTGCCAGCAGTTTTCGAGGGCTCTATGGCTACACCTTC; CDR3: CASSFRGLYGYTF
length: 14; D: TRBD1; size: .; V: TRBV18; J: TRBJ2-2; DNA: TGTGCCAGCGCGGGCCAGGGGGACACCGGGGAGCTGTTTTTT; CDR3: CASAGQGDTGELFF
length: 13; D: .; size: .; V: TRBV5-6; J: TRBJ2-7; DNA: TGTGCCAGCAGGACTCCCGGGGACTACGAGCAGTACTTC; CDR3: CASRTPGDYEQYF
length: 16; D: TRBD1; size: .; V: TRBV28; J: TRBJ1-4; DNA: TGTGCCAGCACCGGAGGAGGGGGCCCAACTAATGAAAAACTGTTTTTT; CDR3: CASTGGGGPTNEKLFF
length: 16; D: .; size: .; V: TRBV6-4; J: TRBJ2-3; DNA: TGTGCCAGCAGTGACCGGGCAGACCCTCGGGGAGATACGCAGTATTTT; CDR3: CASSDRADPRGDTQYF
length: 16; D: .; size: .; V: TRBV7-8; J: TRBJ1-5; DNA: TGTGCCAGCAGCTTAACGTACAGCCACTCCATGGAGCCCCAGCATTTT; CDR3: CASSLTYSHSMEPQHF
length: 16; D: .; size: .; V: TRBV7-8; J: TRBJ2-1; DNA: TGTGCCAGCAGCCCGAGGGGTGCGGGGGCCGACAATGAGCAGTTCTTC; CDR3: CASSPRGAGADNEQFF
length: 13; D: .; size: .; V: TRBV7-9; J: TRBJ1-4; DNA: TGTGCCAGCCGGGAGGAGGGGTTAGGAAAACTGTTTTTT; CDR3: CASREEGLGKLFF
length: 15; D: .; size: .; V: TRBV19; J: TRBJ1-5; DNA: TGTGCCAGTAGTATGCAGGGTGCGGGCAATCAGCCCCAGCATTTT; CDR3: CASSMQGAGNQPQHF
length: 14; D: .; size: .; V: TRBV7-9; J: TRBJ1-2; DNA: TGTGCCAGCAGCTTAATGGGGAGTAGCTATGGCTACACCTTC; CDR3: CASSLMGSSYGYTF
length: 12; D: .; size: once; V: TRBV29-1; J: TRBJ2-5; DNA: TGCAGCGTTGAAGGAGGAGGAGAGACCCAGTACTTC; CDR3: CSVEGGGETQYF
length: 14; D: TRBD1; size: .; V: TRBV28; J: TRBJ1-2; DNA: TGTGCCAGCAGACCCGGGACAGAAGGATATGGCTACACCTTC; CDR3: CASRPGTEGYGYTF
length: 14; D: TRBD1; size: .; V: TRBV5-5; J: TRBJ1-2; DNA: TGTGCCAGCAGCCCGGGACAGGGGAACTATGGCTACACCTTC; CDR3: CASSPGQGNYGYTF